This T cell receptor beta chain was recovered during a study of T cell responses to AZD1222 COVID-19 vaccine. Broader study findings: The CD4 TCRs associated with vaccination extended across spike and predominated at 160-218 and 743-854.

Ten or more counts support this clone. No antigen is known for it. Sequencing used immunoSEQ multiplex PCR; TCRdb keeps in-frame clones, though not all of them. The table has fewer than 75,000 clones, about 85% seen once. The germline CDR1 and CDR2 sequences are MNHNS and SASEGT. The CDR3 sequence is 16 residues long. V gave up 2 bases and J gave up 0 bases, with 11 bases separating them. The source material was peripheral blood, sampled on day 0 of AZD1222 vaccination. The receptor's source is an adult in good health. The J gene is TRBJ2-1, the V gene TRBV6-1, with unresolved D. The CDR3 sequence: CASSEWAASSYNEQFF. Here the CDR3 DNA reads TGTGCCAGCAGTGAATGGGCAGCCAGCTCCTACAATGAGCAGTTCTTC.